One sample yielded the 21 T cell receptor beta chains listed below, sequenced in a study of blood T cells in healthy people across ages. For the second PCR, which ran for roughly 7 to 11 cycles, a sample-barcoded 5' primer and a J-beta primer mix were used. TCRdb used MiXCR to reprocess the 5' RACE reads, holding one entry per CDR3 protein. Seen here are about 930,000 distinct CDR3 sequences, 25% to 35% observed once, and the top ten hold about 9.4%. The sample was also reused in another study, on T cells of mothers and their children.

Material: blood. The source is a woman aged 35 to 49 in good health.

CDR3 nucleotide sequence: TGTGCTAGTGCCTCCATCGGCGGGACTAGCGGGAGGGCCGAAACCAAAAACATTCAGTACTTC. Protein sequence: CASASIGGTSGRAETKNIQYF. This sequence joins TRBV12-5 and TRBJ2-4; 16 positions agree with TRBD2. The CDR3 covers 21 residues. The V and J ends lost 7 bases and 2 bases, in that order; junction bases with no gene match: 17. CDR1 is LGHNT, CDR2 FRNRAP, per germline.

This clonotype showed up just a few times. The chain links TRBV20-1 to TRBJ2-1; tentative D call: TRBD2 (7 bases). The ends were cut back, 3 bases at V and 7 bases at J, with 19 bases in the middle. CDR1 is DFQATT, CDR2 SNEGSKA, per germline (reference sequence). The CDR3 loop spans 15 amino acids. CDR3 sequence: CSARSWRGLRNEQFF. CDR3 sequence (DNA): TGCAGTGCTAGGTCCTGGCGGGGGCTGAGGAATGAGCAGTTCTTC.

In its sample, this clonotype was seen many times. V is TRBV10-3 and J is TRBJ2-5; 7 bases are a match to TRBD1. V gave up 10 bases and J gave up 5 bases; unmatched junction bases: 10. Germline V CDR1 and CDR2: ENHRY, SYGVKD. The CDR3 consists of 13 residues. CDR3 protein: CATRDSPRETQYF. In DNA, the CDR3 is TGTGCCACCAGGGACAGCCCCAGGGAGACCCAGTACTTC.

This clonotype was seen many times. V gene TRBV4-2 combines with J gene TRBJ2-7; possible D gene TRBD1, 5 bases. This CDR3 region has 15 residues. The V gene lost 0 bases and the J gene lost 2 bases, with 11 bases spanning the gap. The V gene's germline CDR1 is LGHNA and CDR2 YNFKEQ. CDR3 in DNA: TGTGCCAGCAGCCAAGAAGGCGACAGTACCTACGAGCAGTACTTC. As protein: CASSQEGDSTYEQYF.

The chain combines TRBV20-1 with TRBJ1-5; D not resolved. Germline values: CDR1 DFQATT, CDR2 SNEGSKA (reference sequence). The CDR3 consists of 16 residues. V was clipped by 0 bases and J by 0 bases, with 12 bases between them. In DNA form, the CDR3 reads TGCAGTGCTAGAGATTGGCAGCAAGATAGCAATCAGCCCCAGCATTTT. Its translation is CSARDWQQDSNQPQHF.

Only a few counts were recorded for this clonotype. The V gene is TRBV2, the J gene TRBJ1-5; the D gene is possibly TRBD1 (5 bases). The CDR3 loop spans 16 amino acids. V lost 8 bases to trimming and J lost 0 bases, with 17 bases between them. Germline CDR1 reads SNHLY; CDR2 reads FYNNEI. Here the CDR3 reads CASAFQGRYSNQPQHF. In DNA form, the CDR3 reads TGTGCCAGCGCCTTCCAGGGCCGCTATAGCAATCAGCCCCAGCATTTT.

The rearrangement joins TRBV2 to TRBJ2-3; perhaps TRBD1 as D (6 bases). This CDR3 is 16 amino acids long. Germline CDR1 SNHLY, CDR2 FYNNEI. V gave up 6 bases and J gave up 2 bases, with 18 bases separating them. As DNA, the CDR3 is TGTGCCAGCAGGGAATTGGACAGTCCTACCACAGATACGCAGTATTTT. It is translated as CASRELDSPTTDTQYF.

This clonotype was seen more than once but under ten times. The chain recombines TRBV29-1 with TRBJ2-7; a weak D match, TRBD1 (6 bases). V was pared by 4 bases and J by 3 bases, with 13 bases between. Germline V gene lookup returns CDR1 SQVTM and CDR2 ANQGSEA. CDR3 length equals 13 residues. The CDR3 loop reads CSVGSQGIYEQYF. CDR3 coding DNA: TGCAGCGTTGGATCCCAGGGGATCTACGAGCAGTACTTC.

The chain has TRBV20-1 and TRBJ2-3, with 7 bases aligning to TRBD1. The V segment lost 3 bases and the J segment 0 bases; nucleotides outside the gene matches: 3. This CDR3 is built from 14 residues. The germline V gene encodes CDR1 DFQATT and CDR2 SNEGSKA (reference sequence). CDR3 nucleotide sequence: TGCAGTGCTAGGGGACAGTTCAGCACAGATACGCAGTATTTT. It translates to CSARGQFSTDTQYF.

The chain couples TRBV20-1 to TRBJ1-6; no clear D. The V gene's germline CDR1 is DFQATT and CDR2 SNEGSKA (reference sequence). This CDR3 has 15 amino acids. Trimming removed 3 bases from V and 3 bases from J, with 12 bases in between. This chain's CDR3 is CSASNTFNYNSPLHF. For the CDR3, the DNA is TGCAGTGCTAGCAACACTTTCAACTATAATTCACCCCTCCACTTT.

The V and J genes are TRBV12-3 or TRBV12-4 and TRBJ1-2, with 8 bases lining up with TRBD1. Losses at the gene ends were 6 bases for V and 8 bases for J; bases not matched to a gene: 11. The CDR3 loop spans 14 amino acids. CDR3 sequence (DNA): TGTGCCAGCAGCTACGCGGACAGGGCGGGCGGCTACACCTTC. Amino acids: CASSYADRAGGYTF.

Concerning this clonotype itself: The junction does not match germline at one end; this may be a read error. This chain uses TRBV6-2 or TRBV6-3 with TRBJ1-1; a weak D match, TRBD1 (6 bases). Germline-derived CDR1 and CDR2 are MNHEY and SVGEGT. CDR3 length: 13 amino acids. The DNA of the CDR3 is TGTGCCAGCAGCAGGGGTTGGAACACTGAAGTTTTCTTT. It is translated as CASSRGWNTEVFF.

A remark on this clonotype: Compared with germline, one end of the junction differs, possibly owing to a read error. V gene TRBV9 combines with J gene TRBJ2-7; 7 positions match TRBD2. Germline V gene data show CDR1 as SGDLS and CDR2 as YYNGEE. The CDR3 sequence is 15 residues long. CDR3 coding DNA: TGTGCCGGCAGCGTAGAGGCGGGAGCTACCTACGAGCAGTACTTC. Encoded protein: CAGSVEAGATYEQYF. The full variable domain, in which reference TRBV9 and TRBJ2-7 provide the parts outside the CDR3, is DSGVTQTPKHLITATGQRVTLRCSPRSGDLSVYWYQQSLDQGLQFLIQYYNGEERAKGNILERFSAQQFPDLHSELNLSSLELGDSALYFCAGSVEAGATYEQYFGPGTRLTVT.

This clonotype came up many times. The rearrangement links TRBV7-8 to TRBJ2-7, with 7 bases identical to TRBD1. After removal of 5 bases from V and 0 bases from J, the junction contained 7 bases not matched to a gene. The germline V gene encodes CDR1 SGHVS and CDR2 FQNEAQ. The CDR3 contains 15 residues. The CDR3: CASSGDSRSSYEQYF. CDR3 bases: TGTGCCAGCAGCGGGGACAGCAGAAGCTCCTACGAGCAGTACTTC.

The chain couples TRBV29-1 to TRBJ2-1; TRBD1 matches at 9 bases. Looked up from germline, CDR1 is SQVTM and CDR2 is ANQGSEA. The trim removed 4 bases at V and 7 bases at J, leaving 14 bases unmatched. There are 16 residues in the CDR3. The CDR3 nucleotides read TGCAGCGTTGGAACCGGGACAGGGATGCAGTATAATGAGCAGTTCTTC. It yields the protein CSVGTGTGMQYNEQFF.

CDR3 nucleotide sequence: TGTGCCAGCAGGCTGTTCCAAGAGACCCAGTACTTC. Translating gives CASRLFQETQYF. The chain recombines TRBV6-6 with TRBJ2-5; D ambiguous. Germline CDR1 is MNHNY and CDR2 is SVGAGI (reference sequence). V lost 6 bases, J lost 1 base, and 6 bases lay in between. The CDR3 length is 12 residues.

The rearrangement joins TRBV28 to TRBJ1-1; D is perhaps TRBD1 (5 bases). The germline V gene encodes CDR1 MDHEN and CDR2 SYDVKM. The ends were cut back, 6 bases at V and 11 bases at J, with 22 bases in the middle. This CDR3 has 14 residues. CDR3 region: CASSARVQGRVAFF. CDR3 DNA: TGTGCCAGCAGCGCCCGCGTCCAGGGTAGGGTGGCTTTCTTT.

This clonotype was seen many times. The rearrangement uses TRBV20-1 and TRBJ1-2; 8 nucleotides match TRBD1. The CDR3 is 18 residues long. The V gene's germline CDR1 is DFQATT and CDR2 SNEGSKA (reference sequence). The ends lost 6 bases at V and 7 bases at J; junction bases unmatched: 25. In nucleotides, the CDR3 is TGCAGTGCCTCGCCAGGCAAGGGACAGGCAGACCGCGAGCCTGGCTACACCTTC. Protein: CSASPGKGQADREPGYTF.

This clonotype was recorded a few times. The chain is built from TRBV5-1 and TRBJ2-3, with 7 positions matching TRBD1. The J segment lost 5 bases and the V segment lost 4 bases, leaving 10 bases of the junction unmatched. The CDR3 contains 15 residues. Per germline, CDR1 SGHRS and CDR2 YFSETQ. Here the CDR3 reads CASSRQQGREDTQYF. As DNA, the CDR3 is TGCGCCAGCAGCCGGCAACAGGGGCGAGAAGATACGCAGTATTTT.

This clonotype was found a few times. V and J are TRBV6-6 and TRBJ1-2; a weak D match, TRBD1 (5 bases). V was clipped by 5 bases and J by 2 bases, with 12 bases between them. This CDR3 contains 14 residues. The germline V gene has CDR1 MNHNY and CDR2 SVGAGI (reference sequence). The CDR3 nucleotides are TGTGCCAGCAGTGATACGCAGGGAAACTATGGCTACACCTTC. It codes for CASSDTQGNYGYTF.

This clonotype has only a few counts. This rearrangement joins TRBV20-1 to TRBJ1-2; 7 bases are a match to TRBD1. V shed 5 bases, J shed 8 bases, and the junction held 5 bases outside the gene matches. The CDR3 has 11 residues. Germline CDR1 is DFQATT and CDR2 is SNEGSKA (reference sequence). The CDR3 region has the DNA TGCAGTGCTCGACAGGGTTGGGGCTACACCTTC. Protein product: CSARQGWGYTF.